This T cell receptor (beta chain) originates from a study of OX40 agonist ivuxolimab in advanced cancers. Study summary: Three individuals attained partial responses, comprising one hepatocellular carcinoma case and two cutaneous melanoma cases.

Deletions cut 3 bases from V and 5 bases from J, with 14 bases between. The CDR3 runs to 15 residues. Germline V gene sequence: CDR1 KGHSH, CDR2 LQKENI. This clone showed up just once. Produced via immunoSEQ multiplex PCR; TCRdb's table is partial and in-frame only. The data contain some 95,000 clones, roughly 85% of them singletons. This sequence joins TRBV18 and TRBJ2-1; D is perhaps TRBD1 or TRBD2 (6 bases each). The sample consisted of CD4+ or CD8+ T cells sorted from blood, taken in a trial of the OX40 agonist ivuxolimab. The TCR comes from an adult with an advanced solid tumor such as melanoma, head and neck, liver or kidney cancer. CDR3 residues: CASSPLRGANNEQFF. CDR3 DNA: TGTGCCAGCTCACCTTTAAGGGGGGCGAACAATGAGCAGTTCTTC.